This TCR beta chain was obtained from a study of CD8+ T cells in alopecia areata. The overall study: Oral tofacitinib, 5 to 10 mg twice daily, was given in an open-label trial. General observations from the study: Higher clonality was seen in lesional scalp than in normal scalp, especially in alopecia totalis/universalis. There were many expanded lesional clones persisting in scalp and blood during tofacitinib. For patients receiving tofacitinib, scalp clonality and expanded CD8+ clones among the top 100 significantly decreased.

Treatment indicated: oral pan-JAK inhibitor, 5-10 mg twice daily. Germline trimming cut 1 base from V and 3 bases from J; bases unmatched to any gene: 5. CDR1 and CDR2 (germline): MGHRA, YSYEKL. The CDR3 extends over 17 amino acids. Comments on this clone: Its antigen is currently unknown.

As the sequencing template, cDNA was produced by extracting RNA and reverse transcribing it. Clones were read by immunoSEQ multiplex PCR, and TCRdb kept only the in-frame ones, dropping some. In the table there are 200,000 or so clones, nearly 60% of which are singletons. The receptor was isolated from a human donor with alopecia areata. V and J are TRBV4-1 and TRBJ2-5, with 13 bases matching TRBD2. The sequenced sample was CD4+ T cells sorted from blood, obtained at week 24, from a patient treated with tofacitinib. DNA for the CDR3: TGCGCCAGCAGCCAAGGGAGGACTAGCGGGAGCGAAGAGACCCAGTACTTC. As protein: CASSQGRTSGSEETQYF.